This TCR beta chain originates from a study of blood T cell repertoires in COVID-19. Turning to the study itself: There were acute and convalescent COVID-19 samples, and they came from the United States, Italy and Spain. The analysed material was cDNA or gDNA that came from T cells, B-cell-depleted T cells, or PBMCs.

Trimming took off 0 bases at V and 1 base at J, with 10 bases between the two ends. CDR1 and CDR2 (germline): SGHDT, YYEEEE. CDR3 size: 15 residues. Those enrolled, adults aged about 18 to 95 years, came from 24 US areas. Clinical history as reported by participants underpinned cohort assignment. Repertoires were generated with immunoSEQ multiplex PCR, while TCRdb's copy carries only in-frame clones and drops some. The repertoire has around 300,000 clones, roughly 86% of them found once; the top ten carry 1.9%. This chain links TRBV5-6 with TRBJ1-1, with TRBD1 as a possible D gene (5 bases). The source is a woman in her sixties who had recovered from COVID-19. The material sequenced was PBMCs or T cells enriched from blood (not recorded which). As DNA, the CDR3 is TGTGCCAGCAGCTTGGAGCAGGGAGGGAACACTGAAGCTTTCTTT. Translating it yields CASSLEQGGNTEAFF.